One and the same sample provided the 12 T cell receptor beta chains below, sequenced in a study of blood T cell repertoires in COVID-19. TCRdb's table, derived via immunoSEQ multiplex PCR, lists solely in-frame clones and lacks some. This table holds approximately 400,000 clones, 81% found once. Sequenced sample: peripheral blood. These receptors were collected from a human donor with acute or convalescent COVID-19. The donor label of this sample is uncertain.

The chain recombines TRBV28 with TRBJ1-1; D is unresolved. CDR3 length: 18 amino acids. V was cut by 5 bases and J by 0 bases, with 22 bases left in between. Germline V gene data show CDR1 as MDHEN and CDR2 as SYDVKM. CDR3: CASSISGLLVGLNTEAFF. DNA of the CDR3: TGTGCCAGCAGTATCTCCGGCCTTCTGGTGGGCCTGAACACTGAAGCTTTCTTT.

The CDR3 loop is CASSPDSRANSPLHF. The DNA of the CDR3 is TGTGCCAGCAGCCCTGACAGCCGAGCTAATTCACCCCTCCACTTT. The chain recombines TRBV7-9 with TRBJ1-6, with D perhaps matching TRBD1 (5 bases). CDR3 length: 15 residues. V lost 5 bases and J lost 6, with 14 bases in between. Germline V gives CDR1 SEHNR, CDR2 FQNEAQ (reference sequence).

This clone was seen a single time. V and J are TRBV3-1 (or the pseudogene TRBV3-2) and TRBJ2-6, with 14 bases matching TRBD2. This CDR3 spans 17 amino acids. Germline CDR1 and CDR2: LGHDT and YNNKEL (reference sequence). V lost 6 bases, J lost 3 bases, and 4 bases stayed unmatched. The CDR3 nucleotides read TGTGCCAGCAGTCAGACTAGCGGGAGGGGTGGGGCCAACGTCCTGACTTTC. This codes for CASSQTSGRGGANVLTF.

The CDR3 spells CASSPSQGFSEAFF. The DNA for the CDR3 is TGTGCCAGCTCACCATCACAGGGTTTTTCTGAAGCTTTCTTT. V and J are TRBV18 and TRBJ1-1, with a tentative D call TRBD1 (6 bases). V lost 2 bases and J lost 6, with 13 bases in between. Germline CDR1 is KGHSH and CDR2 is LQKENI. The CDR3 is made up of 14 amino acids.

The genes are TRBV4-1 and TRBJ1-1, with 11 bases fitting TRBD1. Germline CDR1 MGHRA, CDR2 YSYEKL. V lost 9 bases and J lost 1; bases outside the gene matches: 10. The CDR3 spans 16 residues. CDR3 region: CASAHRTGGANTEAFF. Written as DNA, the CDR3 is TGCGCCAGTGCGCATCGGACAGGGGGCGCGAACACTGAAGCTTTCTTT.

Written as DNA, the CDR3 is TGTGCCAGCAGTGGCCCGGGACAGACCCTCACCGGGGAGCTGTTTTTT. Translated, it gives CASSGPGQTLTGELFF. The chain is built from TRBV2 and TRBJ2-2; 7 positions agree with TRBD1. This CDR3 spans 16 amino acids. V was pared by 4 bases and J by 4 bases, with 9 bases of the junction left unmatched. Germline CDR1 is SNHLY and CDR2 is FYNNEI. The complete variable domain, with remaining parts taken from reference TRBV2 and TRBJ2-2, reads EPEVTQTPSHQVTQMGQEVILRCVPISNHLYFYWYRQILGQKVEFLVSFYNNEISEKSEIFDDQFSVERPDGSNFTLKIRSTKLEDSAMYFCASSGPGQTLTGELFFGEGSRLTVL.

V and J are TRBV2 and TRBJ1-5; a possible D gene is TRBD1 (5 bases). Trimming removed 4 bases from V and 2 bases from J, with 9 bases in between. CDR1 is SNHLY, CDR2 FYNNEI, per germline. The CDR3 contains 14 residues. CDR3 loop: CASSGLGGNQPQHF. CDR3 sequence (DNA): TGTGCCAGCAGTGGCCTAGGGGGCAATCAGCCCCAGCATTTT.

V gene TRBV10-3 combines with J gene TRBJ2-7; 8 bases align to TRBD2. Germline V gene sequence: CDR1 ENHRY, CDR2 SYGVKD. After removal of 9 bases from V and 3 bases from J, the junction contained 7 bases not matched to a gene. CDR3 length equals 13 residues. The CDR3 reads CAIRSGRVYEQYF. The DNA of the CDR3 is TGTGCCATACGATCCGGGAGGGTCTACGAGCAGTACTTC.

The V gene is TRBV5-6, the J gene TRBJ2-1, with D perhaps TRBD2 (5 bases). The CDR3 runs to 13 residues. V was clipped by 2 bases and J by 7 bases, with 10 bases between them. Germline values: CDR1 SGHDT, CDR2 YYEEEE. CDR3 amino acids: CASSLGRGNEQFF. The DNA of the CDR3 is TGTGCCAGCAGCTTAGGGAGAGGAAATGAGCAGTTCTTC.

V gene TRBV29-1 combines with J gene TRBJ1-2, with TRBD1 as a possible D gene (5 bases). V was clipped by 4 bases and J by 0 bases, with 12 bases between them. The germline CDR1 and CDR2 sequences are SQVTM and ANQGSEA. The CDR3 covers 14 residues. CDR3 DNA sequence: TGCAGCGTTGCGATCCGGGGGGCTAACTATGGCTACACCTTC. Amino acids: CSVAIRGANYGYTF.

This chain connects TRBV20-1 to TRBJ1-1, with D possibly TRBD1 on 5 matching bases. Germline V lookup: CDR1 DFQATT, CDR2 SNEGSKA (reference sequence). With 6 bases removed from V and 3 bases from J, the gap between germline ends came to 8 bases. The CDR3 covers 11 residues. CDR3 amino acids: CSAAGYTEAFF. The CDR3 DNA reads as TGCAGTGCAGCAGGGTACACTGAAGCTTTCTTT.

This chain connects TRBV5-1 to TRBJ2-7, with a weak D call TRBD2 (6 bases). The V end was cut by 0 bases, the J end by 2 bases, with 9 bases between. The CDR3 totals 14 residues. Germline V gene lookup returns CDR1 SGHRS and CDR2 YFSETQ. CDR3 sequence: CASSLGGEAYEQYF. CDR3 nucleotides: TGCGCCAGCAGCTTGGGGGGGGAAGCCTACGAGCAGTACTTC.